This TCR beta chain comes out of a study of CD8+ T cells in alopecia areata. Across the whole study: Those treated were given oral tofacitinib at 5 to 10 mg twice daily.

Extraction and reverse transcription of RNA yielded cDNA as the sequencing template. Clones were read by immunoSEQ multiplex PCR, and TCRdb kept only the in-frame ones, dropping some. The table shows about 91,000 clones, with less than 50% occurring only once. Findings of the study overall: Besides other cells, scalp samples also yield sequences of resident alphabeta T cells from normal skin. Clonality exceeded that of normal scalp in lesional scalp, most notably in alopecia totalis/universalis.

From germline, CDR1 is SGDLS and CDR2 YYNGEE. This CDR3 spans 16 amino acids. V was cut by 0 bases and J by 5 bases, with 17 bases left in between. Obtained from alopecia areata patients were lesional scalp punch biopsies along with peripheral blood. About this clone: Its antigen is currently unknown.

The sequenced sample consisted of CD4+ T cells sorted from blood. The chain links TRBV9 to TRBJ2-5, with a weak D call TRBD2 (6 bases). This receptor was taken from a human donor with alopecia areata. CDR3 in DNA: TGTGCCAGCAGCGTAGCCACCGGGACTCCCGGGGAGACCCAGTACTTC. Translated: CASSVATGTPGETQYF.